This T cell receptor (beta chain) was sequenced in a study of blood T cell repertoires in COVID-19. Repertoires were generated with immunoSEQ multiplex PCR, while TCRdb's copy carries only in-frame clones and drops some. The sample records under 200,000 clones, 86% being singletons. This clone was detected only a few times. Germline CDR1 MGHRA, CDR2 YSYEKL. The CDR3 is 14 residues long. The V end lost 1 base, the J end lost 1 base, and 7 bases lay between the germline ends. Material for sequencing was peripheral blood. This rearrangement joins TRBV4-1 to TRBJ1-1, with D uncertain. This receptor was obtained from a man between 45 and 60 years old with active or convalescent COVID-19. CDR3 protein: CASSQVAGNTEAFF. The CDR3 nucleotides read TGCGCCAGCAGCCAAGTTGCGGGGAACACTGAAGCTTTCTTT.